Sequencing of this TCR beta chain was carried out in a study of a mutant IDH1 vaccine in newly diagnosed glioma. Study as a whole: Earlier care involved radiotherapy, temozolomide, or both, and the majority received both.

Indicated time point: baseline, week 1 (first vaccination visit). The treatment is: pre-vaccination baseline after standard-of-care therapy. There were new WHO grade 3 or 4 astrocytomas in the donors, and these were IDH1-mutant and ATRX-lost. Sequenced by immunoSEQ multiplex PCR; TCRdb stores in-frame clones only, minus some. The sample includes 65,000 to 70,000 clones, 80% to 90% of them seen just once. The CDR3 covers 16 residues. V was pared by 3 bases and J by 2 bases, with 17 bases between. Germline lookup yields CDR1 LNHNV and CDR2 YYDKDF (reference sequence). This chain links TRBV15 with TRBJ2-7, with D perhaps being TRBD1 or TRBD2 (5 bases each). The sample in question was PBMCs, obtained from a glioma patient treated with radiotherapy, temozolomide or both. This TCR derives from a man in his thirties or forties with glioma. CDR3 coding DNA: TGTGCCACCAGCAGTGTCCCGAGGGGTCTTACCTACGAGCAGTACTTC. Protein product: CATSSVPRGLTYEQYF. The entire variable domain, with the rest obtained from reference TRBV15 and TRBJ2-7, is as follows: DAMVIQNPRYQVTQFGKPVTLSCSQTLNHNVMYWYQQKSSQAPKLLFHYYDKDFNNEADTPDNFQSRRPNTSFCFLDIRSPGLGDTAMYLCATSSVPRGLTYEQYFGPGTRLTVT.